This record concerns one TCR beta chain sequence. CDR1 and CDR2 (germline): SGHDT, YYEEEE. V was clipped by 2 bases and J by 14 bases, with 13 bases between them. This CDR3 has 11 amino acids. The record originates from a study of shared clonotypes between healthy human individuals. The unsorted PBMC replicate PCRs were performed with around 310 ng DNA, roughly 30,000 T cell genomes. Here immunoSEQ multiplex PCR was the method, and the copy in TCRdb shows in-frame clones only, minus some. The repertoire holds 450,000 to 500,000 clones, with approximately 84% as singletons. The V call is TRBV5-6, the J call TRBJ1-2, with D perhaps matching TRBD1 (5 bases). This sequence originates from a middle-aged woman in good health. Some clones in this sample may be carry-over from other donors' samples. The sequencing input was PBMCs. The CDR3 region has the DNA TGTGCCAGCAGCTTTTTAGGGGCGCAGACCTTC. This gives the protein CASSFLGAQTF.